The present T cell receptor (beta chain) was sequenced within a study of T-cell reconstitution after alpha-beta-depleted transplantation in children. V shed 4 bases and J 9 bases; nucleotides not matched to a gene: 16. The CDR3 has 17 residues. In germline, CDR1 is SGHTA, CDR2 FQGTGA. Preparation of the TCRbeta library used unique molecular identifiers. Using its own MiXCR run on the PCR reads, TCRdb lists one record per CDR3 protein. This table holds roughly 610,000 distinct CDR3 sequences, about 10% found once. The origin of this receptor is a human donor who donated a stem cell graft to a child with acute myeloid leukemia. This chain links TRBV7-3 with TRBJ2-3; 10 bases align to TRBD2. The material was PBMCs from the stem cell graft donor, obtained from the stem cell graft. The chain's CDR3 is CASSSRRSGRADDTQYF. CDR3 nucleotides: TGTGCCAGCAGCTCCCGTAGGAGCGGGAGGGCCGATGACACGCAGTATTTT.